This T cell receptor (beta chain) came from a study of cytomegalovirus exposure and HLA in healthy donors. Sequenced by immunoSEQ multiplex PCR; TCRdb stores in-frame clones only, minus some. This sample carries 82,000 or so clones, 90% to 95% of them seen once, and the ten largest clones take about 0.7%. Comments on this clone: Its antigen remains unidentified.

Trimming took 2 bases from V and 4 from J, leaving 12 bases between them. This CDR3 contains 15 residues. Germline assignment: CDR1 MNHEY and CDR2 SVGAGI. Study results and caveats: It was reported that the classifier diagnosed cytomegalovirus status with high specificity and sensitivity in both the original and validation cohorts.

Sequencing was performed on PBMCs. This clonotype was obtained from a woman aged 18-29 years in good health and CMV-seronegative. The rearrangement links TRBV6-5 to TRBJ2-1; maybe TRBD2 (6 bases). CDR3 loop: CASSYGRGVYNEQFF. CDR3 in DNA: TGTGCCAGCAGTTACGGGCGGGGCGTTTACAATGAGCAGTTCTTC.